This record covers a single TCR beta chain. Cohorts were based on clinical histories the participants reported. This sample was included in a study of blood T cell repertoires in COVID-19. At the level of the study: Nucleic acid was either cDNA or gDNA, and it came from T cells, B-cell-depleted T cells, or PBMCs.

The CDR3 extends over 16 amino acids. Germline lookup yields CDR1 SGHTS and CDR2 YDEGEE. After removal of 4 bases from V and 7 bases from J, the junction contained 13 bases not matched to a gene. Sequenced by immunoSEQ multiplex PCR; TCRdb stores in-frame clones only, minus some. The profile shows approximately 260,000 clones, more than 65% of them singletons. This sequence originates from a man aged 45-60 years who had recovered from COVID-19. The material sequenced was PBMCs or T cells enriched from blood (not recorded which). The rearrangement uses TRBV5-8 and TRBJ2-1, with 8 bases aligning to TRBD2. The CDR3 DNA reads TGTGCCAGCAGCCGGGGGGGCAGCGCGAGGTGGAATGAGCAGTTCTTC. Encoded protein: CASSRGGSARWNEQFF.